This T cell receptor beta chain was sequenced during a study of breast tumors, draining lymph nodes, adjacent tissues. This clonotype was observed at least ten times. The antigen is undetermined. Regarding the study as a whole: Luminal-like breast cancer showed significantly higher tumor–nontumor repertoire similarity than basal-like. The lymph node origin of tumor T cells was framed as consistent with a hypothesis, not demonstrated. The data were judged consistent with most tumor T cells coming from lymph node and expanding in tumor.

TCRdb redid the calling of the multiplex PCR reads with MiXCR, one entry per CDR3 protein. The sample contains more than 250,000 distinct CDR3 sequences, 30% of which appear only once. Breast cancer patients provided tissue from their axillary draining lymph nodes. Source material: axillary lymph node tissue. The receptor was derived from a female donor with breast cancer. Some clones in this sample may be carry-over from other donors' samples.

The CDR3 DNA reads as TGTGCCAGCAGCGGGGATATGGAGACCCAGTACTTC. This gives the protein CASSGDMETQYF. The gene calls are TRBV5-5 and TRBJ2-5; D gene ambiguous. CDR3 size: 12 residues. Germline CDR1 reads SGHKS; CDR2 reads YYEKEE (reference sequence). V lost 4 bases, J lost 5 bases, and 9 bases lay in between.